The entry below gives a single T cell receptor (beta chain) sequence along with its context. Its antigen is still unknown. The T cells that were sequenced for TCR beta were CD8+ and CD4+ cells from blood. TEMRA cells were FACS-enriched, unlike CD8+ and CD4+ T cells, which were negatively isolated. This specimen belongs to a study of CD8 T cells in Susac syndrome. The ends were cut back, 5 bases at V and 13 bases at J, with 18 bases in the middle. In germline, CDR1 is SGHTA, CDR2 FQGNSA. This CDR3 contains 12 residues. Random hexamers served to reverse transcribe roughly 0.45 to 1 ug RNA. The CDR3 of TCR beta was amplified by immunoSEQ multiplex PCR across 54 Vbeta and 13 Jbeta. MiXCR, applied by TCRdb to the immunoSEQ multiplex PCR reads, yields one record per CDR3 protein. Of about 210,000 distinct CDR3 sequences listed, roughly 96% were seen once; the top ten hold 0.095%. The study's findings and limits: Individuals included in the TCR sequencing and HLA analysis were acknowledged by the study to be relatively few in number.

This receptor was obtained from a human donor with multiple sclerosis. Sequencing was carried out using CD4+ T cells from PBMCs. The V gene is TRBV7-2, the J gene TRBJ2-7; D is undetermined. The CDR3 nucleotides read TGTGCCAGCAGCCCCGATAAGGCCCCACCCTACTTC. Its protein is CASSPDKAPPYF.